These T cell receptor beta chains were read from a single sample in a study of siplizumab effects on memory and regulatory T cells. The table came from immunoSEQ multiplex PCR; TCRdb's copy has only in-frame clones and leaves some out. Here the sample spans around 95,000 clones, 91% being singletons. The sample taken for sequencing was CD4+ T cells sorted from blood. These receptors were obtained from a human donor in good health. The CDR3 runs from the conserved cysteine through the conserved F or W. Fields, in order: CDR3 DNA, CDR3 protein, D gene, J gene, clone size, V gene. A D gene is named only where the DNA matches it firmly. Clone size is not always given. Where it is, it says once, few, many or a class for expanded clones.

TGTGCCAGTAGCCGAGTTAACTTTCTGGGACCCTACGAGCAGTACTTC,CASSRVNFLGPYEQYF,.,TRBJ2-7,.,TRBV19
TGTGCCAGCAGAAGGACGCGCGACAATGAGCAGTTCTTC,CASRRTRDNEQFF,.,TRBJ2-1,.,TRBV2
TGTGCCAGCAGGGGACAGGGGGCGAAGGGAAATTCACCCCTCCACTTT,CASRGQGAKGNSPLHF,TRBD1,TRBJ1-6,.,TRBV2
TGTGCCAGCAGTCGAACGGACGGAGCTAATTCACCCCTCCACTTT,CASSRTDGANSPLHF,.,TRBJ1-6,.,TRBV2
TGTGCCAGCAGTTCGGGACAGGGGGAAGGGAATGGCTACACCTTC,CASSSGQGEGNGYTF,TRBD1,TRBJ1-2,.,TRBV28
TGCACCAGCAGCCGCCGCGCCACTGAGGAGGAGACCCAGTACTTC,CTSSRRATEEETQYF,.,TRBJ2-5,.,TRBV1
TGCGCCAGCAGTAAACAGGTCGGCAATGAGCAGTTCTTC,CASSKQVGNEQFF,.,TRBJ2-1,.,TRBV10-1
TGTGCCAGCAGTCCCGGACAGAGGGCCTGGTACTTC,CASSPGQRAWYF,.,TRBJ2-5,.,TRBV5-4
TGTGCCAGCAGCCAGCGACATAATGAAAAACTGTTTTTT,CASSQRHNEKLFF,.,TRBJ1-4,.,TRBV27
TGTGCCAGCAGGCCCGGGACAGTTAATGAAAAACTGTTTTTT,CASRPGTVNEKLFF,TRBD1,TRBJ1-4,.,TRBV11-2
TGTGCTAGTGCCCCTGACGGGAACACTGAAGCTTTCTTT,CASAPDGNTEAFF,.,TRBJ1-1,.,TRBV12-5
TGCGCCAGCAGCTTGGGCAGGGCGGGGAACACTGAAGCTTTCTTT,CASSLGRAGNTEAFF,.,TRBJ1-1,.,TRBV5-1
TGCAGCGTCACTCAGACAGGGGACACTGAAGCTTTCTTT,CSVTQTGDTEAFF,TRBD1,TRBJ1-1,.,TRBV29-1
TGTGCCAGCAGCTTAGGACTGACAGGCCTCCAAGAGACCCAGTACTTC,CASSLGLTGLQETQYF,.,TRBJ2-5,.,TRBV7-9
TGTGCCAGCAGCCAATTGACAGACCTTCTCTATGGCTACACCTTC,CASSQLTDLLYGYTF,.,TRBJ1-2,once,TRBV4-2
TGCAGCGTTCAGGGCACCACAGATACGCAGTATTTT,CSVQGTTDTQYF,.,TRBJ2-3,once,TRBV29-1
TGTGCCAGCAGCCCTGTAGCGGGGGGCCTCCAAGAGACCCAGTACTTC,CASSPVAGGLQETQYF,TRBD2,TRBJ2-5,.,TRBV7-2
TGCGCCAGCAGCCAAGATTTCGGTAGCGGGGGCTTCAATGAGCAGTTCTTC,CASSQDFGSGGFNEQFF,TRBD2,TRBJ2-1,.,TRBV4-3
TGTGCTAGTGGTTTGTTAGTCGGGACAGAGGTGCTGACTGAGCAGTTCTTC,CASGLLVGTEVLTEQFF,TRBD1,TRBJ2-1,.,TRBV12-5
TGTGCCAGCAGCTTACCAGGGGGAAGCACAGATACGCAGTATTTT,CASSLPGGSTDTQYF,TRBD1,TRBJ2-3,.,TRBV7-9
TGCGCCAGCAGCCTCTCGCGGGGGCCCCAGGAGCAGTTCTTC,CASSLSRGPQEQFF,.,TRBJ2-1,.,TRBV4-1
TGTGCCAGCAGCTTCCGGGACAGTTCTAACTATGGCTACACCTTC,CASSFRDSSNYGYTF,TRBD1,TRBJ1-2,.,TRBV9
TGCGCCAGCAGCGGAGGGGTCCACAATGAGCAGTTCTTC,CASSGGVHNEQFF,.,TRBJ2-1,.,TRBV5-1
TGTGCCATCAGTGAGTCGACACAGGGCCCCCGGTACGGCCTGCATGGCTACACCTTC,CAISESTQGPRYGLHGYTF,.,TRBJ1-2,.,TRBV10-3
TGTGCCAGCTCACCACCAGGGACTGGAAACACCATATATTTT,CASSPPGTGNTIYF,.,TRBJ1-3,.,TRBV18
TGTGCCAGTCGGACAGGGGGCTTTGGTACCTCACCCCTCCACTTT,CASRTGGFGTSPLHF,TRBD1,TRBJ1-6,.,TRBV6-5
TGTGCCAGCAGCTTGGAAGGTCGTGGGGGCACCGGGGAGCTGTTTTTT,CASSLEGRGGTGELFF,.,TRBJ2-2,.,TRBV5-4
TGTGCCAGCTCCCCCGGACAGGGAAACTATGGCTACACCTTC,CASSPGQGNYGYTF,TRBD1,TRBJ1-2,few,TRBV18
TGTGCCAGCAGCCTGACCCCGACCCACAATGAGCAGTTCTTC,CASSLTPTHNEQFF,.,TRBJ2-1,.,TRBV5-8
TGTGCCAGCTCACCACCAGGGGGTCAGCCCCAGCATTTT,CASSPPGGQPQHF,.,TRBJ1-5,.,TRBV18
TGTGCCAGCAGCCTAGAACGGGGTCCAGCCTTC,CASSLERGPAF,.,TRBJ1-2,few,TRBV11-2
TGTGCCTGGAATCCAGGACAGCTCTATGGCTACACCTTC,CAWNPGQLYGYTF,.,TRBJ1-2,.,TRBV30
TGTGCCATCAGTGAAGGGACAGGGGTTAGGAACACTGAAGCTTTCTTT,CAISEGTGVRNTEAFF,TRBD1,TRBJ1-1,.,TRBV10-3
TGTGCCAGCAGCTTGGGGCCTAATGGCTACACCTTC,CASSLGPNGYTF,.,TRBJ1-2,.,TRBV5-7
TGTGCCATCAGTGGAGTCGCCGGGGAGCTGTTTTTT,CAISGVAGELFF,.,TRBJ2-2,.,TRBV10-3
TGCGCCAGCAGCGTCCGGGACGGCCTATCAGATACGCAGTATTTT,CASSVRDGLSDTQYF,.,TRBJ2-3,.,TRBV4-1
TGTGCCAGCAGTGTGGACAGGGGGCATCCGACAACTAATGAAAAACTGTTTTTT,CASSVDRGHPTTNEKLFF,TRBD1,TRBJ1-4,.,TRBV2
TGTGCCAGTAGTGAGACAGGGCGAGAGGGCTACACCTTC,CASSETGREGYTF,TRBD1,TRBJ1-2,.,TRBV19
TGTGCCAGCAGCCGCACAGGTTTAGGGGTCAATTCACCCCTCCACTTT,CASSRTGLGVNSPLHF,.,TRBJ1-6,.,TRBV7-6
TGTGCCAGCAGTTTCGGCGGACAGGGGGAGACCCAGTACTTC,CASSFGGQGETQYF,TRBD1,TRBJ2-5,.,TRBV27
TGTGCCAGCAGCCTGGACAGGGGAGAGGGACAAAGCTATGGCTACACCTTC,CASSLDRGEGQSYGYTF,TRBD1,TRBJ1-2,once,TRBV5-6
TGTGCCAGCAGTGACAGGGGAACCACCACAGATACGCAGTATTTT,CASSDRGTTTDTQYF,.,TRBJ2-3,few,TRBV6-4
TGTGCCAGCAGCACAGCCGGGACAGCGAACACCGGGGAGCTGTTTTTT,CASSTAGTANTGELFF,TRBD1,TRBJ2-2,.,TRBV5-4
TGTGCCAGCAGCCCAAACGAGGAGCAGAAAACCTACGAGCAGTACTTC,CASSPNEEQKTYEQYF,.,TRBJ2-7,.,TRBV9
TGTGCCAGCAGTCCGGGGGGCGCGGAGCAGTTCTTC,CASSPGGAEQFF,.,TRBJ2-1,.,TRBV11-3
TGCGCCAGCAGCGCCGTAGGAGCTGGTTGGAACGAGCAGTACTTC,CASSAVGAGWNEQYF,.,TRBJ2-7,.,TRBV5-1
TGTGCCAGCAGCTTCCCGTACAGCAATCAGCCCCAGCATTTT,CASSFPYSNQPQHF,.,TRBJ1-5,.,TRBV7-9
TGTGCCAGCTCCCCGGGACAGACGAACACCGGGGAGCTGTTTTTT,CASSPGQTNTGELFF,TRBD1,TRBJ2-2,few,TRBV18
TGCGCCAGCAGCCAAGAGGCGGGGAGGAACACTGAAGCTTTCTTT,CASSQEAGRNTEAFF,.,TRBJ1-1,.,TRBV4-3
TGTGCCAGCAGTTATTTGAGTCTCACCTATAATTCACCCCTCCACTTT,CASSYLSLTYNSPLHF,.,TRBJ1-6,.,TRBV6-6